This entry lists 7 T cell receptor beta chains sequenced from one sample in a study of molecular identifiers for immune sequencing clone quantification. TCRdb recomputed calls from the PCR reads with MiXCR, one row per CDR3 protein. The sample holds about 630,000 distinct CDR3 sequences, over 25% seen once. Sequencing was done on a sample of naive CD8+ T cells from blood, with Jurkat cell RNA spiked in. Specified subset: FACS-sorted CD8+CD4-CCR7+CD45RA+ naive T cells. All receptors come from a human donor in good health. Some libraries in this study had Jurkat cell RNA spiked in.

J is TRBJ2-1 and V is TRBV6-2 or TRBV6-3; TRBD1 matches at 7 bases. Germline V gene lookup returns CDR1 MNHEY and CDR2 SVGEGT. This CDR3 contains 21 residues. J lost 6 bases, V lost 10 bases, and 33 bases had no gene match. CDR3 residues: CATWTGQVSVPSLGIFNEQFF. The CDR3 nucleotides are TGTGCCACCTGGACTGGACAGGTTTCAGTACCAAGTTTGGGGATATTCAATGAGCAGTTCTTC.

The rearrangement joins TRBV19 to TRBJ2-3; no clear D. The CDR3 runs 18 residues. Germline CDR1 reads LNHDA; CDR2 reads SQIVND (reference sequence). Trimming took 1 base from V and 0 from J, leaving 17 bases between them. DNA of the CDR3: TGTGCCAGTAGTATAGGATCGTGGAAGTCCGCTAGCACAGATACGCAGTATTTT. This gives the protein CASSIGSWKSASTDTQYF.

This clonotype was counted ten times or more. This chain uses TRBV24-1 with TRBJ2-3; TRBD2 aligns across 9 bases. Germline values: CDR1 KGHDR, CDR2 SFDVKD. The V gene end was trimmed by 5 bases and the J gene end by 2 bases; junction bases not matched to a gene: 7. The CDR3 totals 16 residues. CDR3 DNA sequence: TGTGCCACCAGTGCCCCACTAGCGGGCTTCACAGATACGCAGTATTTT. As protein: CATSAPLAGFTDTQYF.

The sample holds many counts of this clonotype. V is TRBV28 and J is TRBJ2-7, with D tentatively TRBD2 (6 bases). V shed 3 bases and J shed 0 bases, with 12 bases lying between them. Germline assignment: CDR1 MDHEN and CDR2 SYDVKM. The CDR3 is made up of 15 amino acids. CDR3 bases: TGTGCCAGCAGTTTTTCCGCGGGGAGCTCCTACGAGCAGTACTTC. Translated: CASSFSAGSSYEQYF.

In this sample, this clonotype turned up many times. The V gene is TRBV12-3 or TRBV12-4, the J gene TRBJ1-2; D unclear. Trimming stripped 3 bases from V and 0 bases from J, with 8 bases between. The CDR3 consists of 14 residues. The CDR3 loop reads CASSLGSPNYGYTF. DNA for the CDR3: TGTGCCAGCAGTTTGGGTTCACCTAACTATGGCTACACCTTC.

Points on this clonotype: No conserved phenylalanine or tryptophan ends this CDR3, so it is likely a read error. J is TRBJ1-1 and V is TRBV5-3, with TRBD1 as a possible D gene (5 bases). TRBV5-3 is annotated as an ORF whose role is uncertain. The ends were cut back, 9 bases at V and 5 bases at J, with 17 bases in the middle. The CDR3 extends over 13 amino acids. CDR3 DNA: TGTGCCACCTCATCCGGGGGGTGGACTGAAGCTTTCATT. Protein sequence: CATSSGGWTEAFI.

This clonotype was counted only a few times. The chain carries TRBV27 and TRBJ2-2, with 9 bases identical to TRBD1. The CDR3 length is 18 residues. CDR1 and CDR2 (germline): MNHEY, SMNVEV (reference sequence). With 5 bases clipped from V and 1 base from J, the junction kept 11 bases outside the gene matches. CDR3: CASSPLLSGQGNTGELFF. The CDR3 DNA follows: TGTGCCAGCAGTCCCCTATTATCGGGACAGGGGAACACCGGGGAGCTGTTTTTT.